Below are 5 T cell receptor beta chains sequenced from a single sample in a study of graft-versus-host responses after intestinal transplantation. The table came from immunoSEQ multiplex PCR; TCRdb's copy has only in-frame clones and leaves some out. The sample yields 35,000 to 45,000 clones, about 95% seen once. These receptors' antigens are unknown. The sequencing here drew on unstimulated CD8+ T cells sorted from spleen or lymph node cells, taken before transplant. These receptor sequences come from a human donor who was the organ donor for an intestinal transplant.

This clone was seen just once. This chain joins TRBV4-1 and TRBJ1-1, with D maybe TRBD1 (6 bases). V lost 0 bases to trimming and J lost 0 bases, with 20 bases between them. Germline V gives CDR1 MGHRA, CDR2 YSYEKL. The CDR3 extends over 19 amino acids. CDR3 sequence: CASSQDYWWTVKMNTEAFF. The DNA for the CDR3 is TGCGCCAGCAGCCAAGATTATTGGTGGACAGTAAAGATGAACACTGAAGCTTTCTTT.

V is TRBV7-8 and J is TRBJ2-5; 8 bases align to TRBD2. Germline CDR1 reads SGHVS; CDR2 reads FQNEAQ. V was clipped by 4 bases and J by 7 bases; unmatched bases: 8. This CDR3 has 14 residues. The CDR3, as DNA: TGTGCCAGCAGCTGGTCGGGGGGGGTCGGGACCCAGTACTTC. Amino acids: CASSWSGGVGTQYF.

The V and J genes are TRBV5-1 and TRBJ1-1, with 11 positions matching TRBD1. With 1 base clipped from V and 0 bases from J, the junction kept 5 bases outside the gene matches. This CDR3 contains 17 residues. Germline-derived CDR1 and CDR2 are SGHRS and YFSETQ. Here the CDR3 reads CASSLFGTGGMNTEAFF. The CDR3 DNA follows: TGCGCCAGCAGCTTGTTCGGGACAGGGGGAATGAACACTGAAGCTTTCTTT.

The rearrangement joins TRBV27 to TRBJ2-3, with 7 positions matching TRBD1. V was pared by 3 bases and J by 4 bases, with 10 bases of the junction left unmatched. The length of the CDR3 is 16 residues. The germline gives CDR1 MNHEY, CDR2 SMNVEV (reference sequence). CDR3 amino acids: CASSFRQGRGPDTQYF. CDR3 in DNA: TGTGCCAGCAGTTTCCGACAGGGTCGAGGACCAGATACGCAGTATTTT.

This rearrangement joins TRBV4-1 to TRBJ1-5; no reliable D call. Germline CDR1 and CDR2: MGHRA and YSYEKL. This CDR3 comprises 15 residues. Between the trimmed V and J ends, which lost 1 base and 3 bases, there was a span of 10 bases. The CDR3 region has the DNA TGCGCCAGCAGCCAAGTAGAGGGATCCAATCAGCCCCAGCATTTT. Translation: CASSQVEGSNQPQHF.